Listed below are T cell receptor beta chains from one sample, sequenced in a study of T cell changes during pregnancy in multiple sclerosis. Repertoires were generated with immunoSEQ multiplex PCR, while TCRdb's copy carries only in-frame clones and drops some. The sample comprises tens of thousands of clones, around 85% of which are singletons, and less than 3.5% rests with the top ten. The source material was peripheral blood, sampled before pregnancy. The receptors were gathered from a female donor with multiple sclerosis, enrolled in a pregnancy study. Both conserved end residues are trimmed from each CDR3. The size of a clone is reported for some rows only, either as once, few or many, or as a class for expanded clones.

j_call v_call clone_size cdr3_aa
TRBJ2-1 TRBV9 NA ASSVGGESYNEQF
TRBJ2-3 TRBV27 NA ASSFSSGSTDTQY
TRBJ2-1 TRBV5-1 NA ASSLQGSSYNEQF
TRBJ2-7 TRBV13 NA ASRFSGGASEQY
TRBJ2-4 TRBV5-1 NA ASSLQGRAPQNIQY
TRBJ2-2 TRBV11-3 NA ASSSPRDTGELF
TRBJ2-1 TRBV19 NA ASSIGVGNEQF
TRBJ1-1 TRBV5-1 NA ASSLALRGTEAF
TRBJ2-1 TRBV5-6 NA ASSSRDLSYNEQF
TRBJ2-7 TRBV5-1 NA ASSLQGPYEQY
TRBJ2-1 TRBV7-2 NA ASSTWGGNEQF
TRBJ2-1 TRBV7-2 NA ASSPSGQSFNEQF
TRBJ2-7 TRBV4-3 NA ASSQDLHRTSEQY
TRBJ2-1 TRBV18 NA ASSPGNRQGNEQF
TRBJ1-1 TRBV6-5 NA ASTAVGGTEAF
TRBJ2-2 TRBV5-1 once ASSLGSIATGELF